These 9 T cell receptor beta chains originate from one sample sequenced in a study of monozygotic twins with inflammatory bowel disease. TCRdb reprocessed the 5' RACE reads, keeping one entry per CDR3 protein, no DNA. The table counts over 150,000 distinct CDR3 sequences; roughly 2.3% lies in the top ten. What was sequenced was blood. The receptor set was obtained from a human donor with ulcerative colitis or Crohn's disease, or a healthy co-twin of an affected twin (not recorded which).

The chain employs TRBV7-2 and TRBJ2-7; TCRdb's D gene call, TRBD2, goes unchecked for lack of DNA. The CDR3 spans 14 residues. Per the germline V gene, CDR1 is SGHTA and CDR2 is FQGNSA. This CDR3 reads CASSILAGEGEQYF. Supplemented by reference TRBV7-2 and TRBJ2-7, the full variable domain reads GAGVSQSPSNKVTEKGKDVELRCDPISGHTALYWYRQSLGQGLEFLIYFQGNSAPDKSGLPSDRFSAERTGGSVSTLTIQRTQQEDSAVYLCASSILAGEGEQYFGPGTRLTVT.

This rearrangement joins TRBV5-1 to TRBJ2-7; TCRdb returns TRBD1, unconfirmable since there is no DNA. Germline CDR1 is SGHRS and CDR2 is YFSETQ. This CDR3 comprises 13 residues. The CDR3: CASSADALLSQNF.

The V call is TRBV29-1, the J call TRBJ2-3; TCRdb outputs TRBD1, but without DNA this stays unchecked. The CDR3 runs 13 residues. CDR1 and CDR2 (germline): SQVTM, ANQGSEA. The CDR3 protein is CSVDRGGTDTQYF.

The chain carries TRBV20-1 and TRBJ2-7; the D call from TCRdb, TRBD1, cannot be confirmed without DNA. CDR3 length: 14 residues. From germline, CDR1 is DFQATT and CDR2 SNEGSKA (reference sequence). CDR3 loop: CSARGGGEFYEQYF.

The J gene is TRBJ2-4, the V gene TRBV28; TCRdb gives TRBD1 as the D gene, but with no DNA this cannot be confirmed. Germline values: CDR1 MDHEN, CDR2 SYDVKM. This CDR3 comprises 15 residues. CDR3: CASTGNSLAKNIQYF.

V and J are TRBV12-3 or TRBV12-4 and TRBJ1-1; the TRBD1 assignment by TCRdb is unverifiable without DNA. The CDR3 totals 14 residues. The CDR3: CASSPTGRSTEAFF.

The rearrangement links TRBV27 to TRBJ1-4. Germline CDR1 and CDR2: MNHEY and SMNVEV (reference sequence). This CDR3 is built from 12 residues. The CDR3 sequence is CATTTGGEKLFF.

This chain links TRBV12-3 or TRBV12-4 with TRBJ2-3. The length of the CDR3 is 13 residues. This CDR3 is CASSLAVPDTQYF.

The genes are TRBV5-1 and TRBJ2-3; the TRBD2 assignment by TCRdb is unverifiable without DNA. Per germline, CDR1 SGHRS and CDR2 YFSETQ. The CDR3 is 18 residues long. The CDR3 protein is CASSTGTSGGTSTDTQYF.